This T cell receptor beta chain was captured in a study of blood T cell repertoires in COVID-19. Study-wide context: COVID-19 samples collected from the United States, Italy and Spain covered acute and convalescent phases. Sample material is recorded as cDNA or gDNA derived from T cells, B-cell-depleted T cells, or PBMCs.

The germline CDR1 and CDR2 sequences are MGHRA and YSYEKL. J lost 6 bases, V lost 5 bases, and 8 bases had no gene match. CDR3 length: 14 amino acids. As originally analysed: Estimation of nucleated cell counts relied on the amplification of reference gene primers. The repertoire was sequenced with immunoSEQ multiplex PCR; TCRdb's copy has only in-frame clones and lacks some. V and J calls and clone size are copied from that table; D and trimming were computed from the DNA. The table has about 52,000 clones, 89% seen once; the top ten hold 9%. The rearrangement joins TRBV4-1 to TRBJ1-2, with 8 positions matching TRBD1. This TCR was recovered from a man aged 80 or over with active or convalescent COVID-19. Specimen: peripheral blood. CDR3 residues: CASSTGTGWNGYTF. The CDR3 DNA sequence: TGCGCCAGCAGCACCGGGACAGGCTGGAATGGCTACACCTTC.